The rows below give T cell receptor beta chains drawn from one sample of a study of blood T cell repertoires in COVID-19. The repertoire was sequenced with immunoSEQ multiplex PCR; TCRdb's copy has only in-frame clones and lacks some. The profile covers over 350,000 clones, with about 89% appearing a single time and 0.7% to 0.95% taken by the ten largest. The sample was PBMCs or T cells enriched from blood (not recorded which). These receptors originate from a woman in her forties who had been exposed to COVID-19. Both conserved end residues are part of each CDR3. The order of the fields is V gene, J gene, CDR3 length, CDR3 protein.

v_call: TRBV5-6
j_call: TRBJ2-4
cdr3_length: 18
cdr3_aa: CASSDGQGRFRDKNIQYF

v_call: TRBV29-1
j_call: TRBJ2-5
cdr3_length: 11
cdr3_aa: CSAGRSETQYF

v_call: TRBV5-1
j_call: TRBJ2-7
cdr3_length: 15
cdr3_aa: CASSLGSLASYEQYF

v_call: TRBV12-5
j_call: TRBJ2-7
cdr3_length: 16
cdr3_aa: CASGLGRWDGSYEQYF

v_call: TRBV5-1
j_call: TRBJ2-1
cdr3_length: 16
cdr3_aa: CASSRRLAGGLNEQFF

v_call: TRBV4-2
j_call: TRBJ1-2
cdr3_length: 17
cdr3_aa: CASSHGPTGGFSSGYTF

v_call: TRBV12-3/TRBV12-4
j_call: TRBJ1-4
cdr3_length: 11
cdr3_aa: CASTRNEKLFF

v_call: TRBV27
j_call: TRBJ1-4
cdr3_length: 15
cdr3_aa: CASSRRTGFGEKLFF

v_call: TRBV30
j_call: TRBJ2-2
cdr3_length: 17
cdr3_aa: CAWSEELWVGGTGELFF

v_call: TRBV9
j_call: TRBJ1-3
cdr3_length: 16
cdr3_aa: CASSETGLSSGNTIYF

v_call: TRBV4-1
j_call: TRBJ2-7
cdr3_length: 13
cdr3_aa: CASSPGRGDEQYF

v_call: TRBV19
j_call: TRBJ1-2
cdr3_length: 16
cdr3_aa: CASSIMGARPNYGYTF

v_call: TRBV15
j_call: TRBJ1-4
cdr3_length: 14
cdr3_aa: CATSRGPSGEKLFF

v_call: TRBV27
j_call: TRBJ1-6
cdr3_length: 16
cdr3_aa: CASSLQAGAQNSPLHF

v_call: TRBV19
j_call: TRBJ1-3
cdr3_length: 16
cdr3_aa: CASTPRGGLSGNTIYF

v_call: TRBV27
j_call: TRBJ1-2
cdr3_length: 15
cdr3_aa: CASSLSRQAGYGYTF

v_call: TRBV5-6
j_call: TRBJ1-1
cdr3_length: 15
cdr3_aa: CASSLYGGANTEAFF

v_call: TRBV2
j_call: TRBJ2-7
cdr3_length: 14
cdr3_aa: CASRPGLAGYEQYF

v_call: TRBV5-4
j_call: TRBJ2-5
cdr3_length: 16
cdr3_aa: CASSPGGTGYQETQYF

v_call: TRBV5-4
j_call: TRBJ1-5
cdr3_length: 16
cdr3_aa: CASSFGPGQGHQPQHF

v_call: TRBV6-1
j_call: TRBJ1-2
cdr3_length: 14
cdr3_aa: CASSESSGFGGYTF

v_call: TRBV19
j_call: TRBJ1-2
cdr3_length: 17
cdr3_aa: CASSIVSLGLGARGYTF

v_call: TRBV5-6
j_call: TRBJ2-5
cdr3_length: 14
cdr3_aa: CASSPGTFRETQYF

v_call: TRBV18
j_call: TRBJ1-1
cdr3_length: 15
cdr3_aa: CASSRSDRANTEAFF

v_call: TRBV30
j_call: TRBJ1-6
cdr3_length: 13
cdr3_aa: CAWSVGGGSPLHF

v_call: TRBV11-2
j_call: TRBJ2-1
cdr3_length: 13
cdr3_aa: CASSLDVVGEQFF

v_call: TRBV18
j_call: TRBJ1-1
cdr3_length: 12
cdr3_aa: CASSPTNTEAFF

v_call: TRBV27
j_call: TRBJ1-6
cdr3_length: 15
cdr3_aa: CASSLRGRYNSPLHF

v_call: TRBV29-1
j_call: TRBJ2-1
cdr3_length: 12
cdr3_aa: CSAPLTSGEQFF

v_call: TRBV19
j_call: TRBJ2-7
cdr3_length: 14
cdr3_aa: CASSRLQGTYEQYF

v_call: TRBV11-1
j_call: TRBJ2-3
cdr3_length: 14
cdr3_aa: CASSPQASTDTQYF

v_call: TRBV5-1
j_call: TRBJ2-2
cdr3_length: 16
cdr3_aa: CASSLRGTPNTGELFF

v_call: TRBV30
j_call: TRBJ1-2
cdr3_length: 13
cdr3_aa: CAWSRDGGAGYTF